Below, 31 T cell receptor beta chains from the same sample are listed, as sequenced in a study of blood T cell repertoires in COVID-19. Produced via immunoSEQ multiplex PCR; TCRdb's table is partial and in-frame only. The sample yields approximately 150,000 clones, approximately 87% seen once. Sequencing was performed on peripheral blood. The receptors were gathered from a woman in her 70s with acute or convalescent COVID-19.

This clone was seen a few times. V usage is TRBV7-6 and J usage is TRBJ2-5; possibly TRBD2 for D (6 bases). Germline V CDR1 and CDR2: SGHVS, FNYEAQ. CDR3 length: 15 amino acids. Trimming stripped 1 base from V and 5 bases from J, with 14 bases between. The CDR3 nucleotides read TGTGCCAGCAGCTTAGATCCGGGAGTGTGGGAGACCCAGTACTTC. As protein: CASSLDPGVWETQYF.

The rearrangement joins TRBV23-1 to TRBJ2-7, with D possibly matching TRBD1 (5 bases). TRBV23-1 is filed as an ORF, its function uncertain. Trimming left V 0 bases short and J 0 bases short, with 9 bases between. This CDR3 comprises 15 residues. The CDR3 loop reads CASSQSVGASYEQYF. DNA for the CDR3: TGCGCCAGCAGTCAATCGGTTGGGGCCTCCTACGAGCAGTACTTC.

The genes are TRBV6-5 and TRBJ2-7; the D gene is possibly TRBD2 (6 bases). This CDR3 is built from 12 residues. CDR1 is MNHEY and CDR2 is SVGAGI in the germline V gene. V dropped 8 bases and J dropped 2 bases, with 10 bases sitting between them. CDR3 nucleotide sequence: TGTGCCAGCCGCGGGGATACCTACGAGCAGTACTTC. Residues: CASRGDTYEQYF.

The chain has TRBV7-9 and TRBJ1-2; D is uncertain. From germline, CDR1 is SEHNR and CDR2 FQNEAQ (reference sequence). V lost 1 base, J lost 7 bases, and 10 bases lay in between. The CDR3 has 13 amino acids. CDR3 amino acids: CASSLEREGGYTF. The CDR3 nucleotides read TGTGCCAGCAGCTTAGAAAGGGAGGGTGGCTACACCTTC.

V and J are TRBV6-6 and TRBJ1-2; TRBD1 matches 7 bases. Unmatched junction bases numbered 4, after V lost 6 bases and J lost 3 bases. The CDR3 loop spans 13 amino acids. Looked up from germline, CDR1 is MNHNY and CDR2 is SVGAGI (reference sequence). CDR3 bases: TGTGCCAGCAGCCGTGACAGGGACTATGGCTACACCTTC. It specifies CASSRDRDYGYTF.

For this clone: Other DNA sequences in the sample encode the same CDR3. This sequence joins TRBV24-1 and TRBJ1-1; D possibly corresponds to TRBD1 (5 bases). Looked up from germline, CDR1 is KGHDR and CDR2 is SFDVKD. V lost 1 base, J lost 5 bases, and 7 bases lay in between. This CDR3 contains 13 residues. This CDR3 reads CATSDFRGTEAFF. CDR3 coding DNA: TGTGCCACCAGTGATTTCCGGGGGACTGAAGCTTTCTTT.

This chain uses TRBV5-6 with TRBJ1-6, with D unclear. Trimming stripped 1 base from V and 4 bases from J, with 12 bases between. This CDR3 spans 16 amino acids. Germline V gene data show CDR1 as SGHDT and CDR2 as YYEEEE. CDR3 sequence: CASSLSGNPYNSPLHF. CDR3 sequence (DNA): TGTGCCAGCAGCTTGAGCGGTAACCCTTATAATTCACCCCTCCACTTT.

The chain has TRBV4-2 and TRBJ1-2; perhaps TRBD1 as D (6 bases). This CDR3 spans 16 amino acids. CDR1 is LGHNA, CDR2 YNFKEQ, per germline. V was trimmed by 0 bases and J by 4 bases, leaving 15 bases between them. This chain's CDR3 is CASSQDLAGEGYGYTF. For the CDR3, the DNA is TGTGCCAGCAGCCAAGATTTAGCAGGGGAAGGCTATGGCTACACCTTC.

In the case of this clone: The same CDR3 arises from other DNA sequences in this sample as well. V usage is TRBV7-2 and J usage is TRBJ1-1; D uncertain. The V end lost 5 bases, the J end lost 6 bases, and 10 bases lay between the germline ends. CDR3 length: 12 residues. In germline, CDR1 is SGHTA, CDR2 FQGNSA. In DNA, the CDR3 is TGTGCCAGCAGCCCCCGCGGCTCTGAAGCTTTCTTT. Its protein product is CASSPRGSEAFF.

The rearrangement joins TRBV30 to TRBJ1-4; TRBD1 aligns across 9 bases. Germline V gives CDR1 GTSNPN, CDR2 SVGIG (reference sequence). The CDR3 runs 12 residues. The J segment lost 10 bases and the V segment lost 3 bases, leaving 3 bases of the junction unmatched. CDR3 coding DNA: TGTGCCTGGAGGGGACAGGGTGGAAAACTGTTTTTT. Translation: CAWRGQGGKLFF.

The chain recombines TRBV27 with TRBJ1-1; 9 nucleotides agree with TRBD1. Germline V lookup: CDR1 MNHEY, CDR2 SMNVEV (reference sequence). Germline trimming cut 3 bases from V and 7 bases from J; bases unmatched to any gene: 9. The CDR3 length is 15 residues. The CDR3 spells CASSFGTGSPREAFF. The CDR3, as DNA: TGTGCCAGCAGTTTCGGGACAGGGTCTCCACGTGAAGCTTTCTTT.

This clone was seen just once. J is TRBJ1-2 and V is TRBV30; TRBD1 is a possible D gene (5 bases). V was pared by 0 bases and J by 7 bases, with 18 bases between. Germline-derived CDR1 and CDR2 are GTSNPN and SVGIG (reference sequence). The CDR3 is 15 residues long. This chain's CDR3 is CAWSVLLGGSGGYTF. The CDR3 coding sequence is TGTGCCTGGAGTGTACTACTGGGGGGGTCGGGTGGCTACACCTTC.

The chain is built from TRBV5-4 and TRBJ2-5; 9 nucleotides align to TRBD2. After removal of 4 bases from V and 4 bases from J, the junction contained 17 bases not matched to a gene. CDR1 is SGHNT and CDR2 is YYREEE in the germline V gene (reference sequence). The CDR3 is made up of 18 amino acids. The CDR3 region is CASSVAGGREINGETQYF. DNA for the CDR3: TGTGCCAGCAGCGTGGCTGGCGGGAGGGAAATAAACGGAGAGACCCAGTACTTC.

J is TRBJ1-6 and V is TRBV2; D not certain. Germline CDR1 reads SNHLY; CDR2 reads FYNNEI. The length of the CDR3 is 14 residues. Trimming cost V 8 bases and J 5 bases, with 13 bases left between them. CDR3 loop: CASYLARNNSPLHF. DNA for the CDR3: TGTGCCAGCTACCTCGCCAGAAATAATTCACCCCTCCACTTT.

The chain employs TRBV6-5 and TRBJ2-1; 11 positions agree with TRBD2. CDR1 is MNHEY, CDR2 SVGAGI, per germline. The CDR3 covers 16 residues. Trimming removed 2 bases from V and 7 bases from J; junction bases left unmatched: 7. CDR3 DNA: TGTGCCAGCAGTTACCATAGCGGGAGGGCCGGTAATGAGCAGTTCTTC. Amino acids: CASSYHSGRAGNEQFF.

This chain connects TRBV7-9 to TRBJ1-2, with TRBD1 matching 8 bases. The CDR3 is 15 residues long. The trim removed 5 bases at V and 7 bases at J, leaving 12 bases unmatched. CDR1 SEHNR and CDR2 FQNEAQ come from the germline V gene (reference sequence). CDR3 protein: CASSPTTGERGGYTF. The CDR3 bases are TGTGCCAGCAGCCCGACGACAGGGGAACGTGGTGGCTACACCTTC.

V usage is TRBV3-1 (or the pseudogene TRBV3-2) and J usage is TRBJ1-2; D is uncertain. This CDR3 is built from 15 residues. Germline V lookup: CDR1 LGHDT, CDR2 YNNKEL (reference sequence). The V end was cut by 8 bases, the J end by 0 bases, with 16 bases between. CDR3 region: CASEPFSGSNYGYTF. DNA for the CDR3: TGTGCCAGCGAACCTTTTTCGGGGTCTAACTATGGCTACACCTTC.

The chain couples TRBV6-5 to TRBJ2-7; 8 bases agree with TRBD1. This CDR3 contains 15 residues. Trimming cost V 0 bases and J 1 base; bases outside gene matches: 2. Germline assignment: CDR1 MNHEY and CDR2 SVGAGI. Written as DNA, the CDR3 is TGTGCCAGCAGTTACTCGGGGACAGGTTCCTACGAGCAGTACTTC. It yields the protein CASSYSGTGSYEQYF.

This clone was seen only once. The chain has TRBV7-2 and TRBJ1-2; 9 bases match TRBD1. In germline, CDR1 is SGHTA, CDR2 FQGNSA. J lost 4 bases, V lost 5 bases, and 8 bases had no gene match. This CDR3 contains 15 residues. CDR3 sequence reads: CASSIQGAISYGYTF. The CDR3 DNA reads as TGTGCCAGCAGCATACAGGGGGCGATCTCCTATGGCTACACCTTC.

This chain connects TRBV3-1 (or the pseudogene TRBV3-2) to TRBJ2-3; 8 nucleotides match TRBD2. Trimming at V came to 1 base and at J to 6 bases, leaving 12 bases not matched to a gene. The CDR3 has 17 residues. Germline values: CDR1 LGHDT, CDR2 YNNKEL (reference sequence). In nucleotides, the CDR3 is TGTGCCAGCAGCCAAGTAGGCGGACTAGCCCTAGGGGATACGCAGTATTTT. It specifies CASSQVGGLALGDTQYF.

CDR3: CASSNLGGAVTGANVLTF. CDR3 nucleotides: TGTGCCAGCAGCAACCTGGGGGGGGCGGTGACTGGGGCCAACGTCCTGACTTTC. The rearrangement uses TRBV21-1 and TRBJ2-6; TRBD2 was called by the table and not checked on the DNA. TRBV21-1 is assigned pseudogene status. CDR3 length: 18 amino acids.

V gene TRBV30 combines with J gene TRBJ2-3; 10 bases are a match to TRBD2. Germline-derived CDR1 and CDR2 are GTSNPN and SVGIG (reference sequence). The trim removed 1 base at V and 0 bases at J, leaving 7 bases unmatched. CDR3 size: 17 residues. The CDR3 DNA reads TGTGCCTGGAGTGCGTTACGGACTAGCGGAAGCACAGATACGCAGTATTTT. Its translation: CAWSALRTSGSTDTQYF.

The chain combines TRBV20-1 with TRBJ1-1, with D uncertain. Trimming cost V 3 bases and J 4 bases, with 9 bases left between them. From germline, CDR1 is DFQATT and CDR2 SNEGSKA (reference sequence). There are 12 residues in the CDR3. The CDR3 loop is CSASNRVTEAFF. The CDR3 DNA reads TGCAGTGCTAGTAACAGAGTCACTGAAGCTTTCTTT.

The chain recombines TRBV6-5 with TRBJ2-2; TRBD1 is a possible D gene (6 bases). Deletions cut 0 bases from V and 4 bases from J, with 9 bases between. This CDR3 spans 15 amino acids. Germline assignment: CDR1 MNHEY and CDR2 SVGAGI. Written as DNA, the CDR3 is TGTGCCAGCAGTTACTCGGGGGCTGGCACCGGGGAGCTGTTTTTT. Its protein product is CASSYSGAGTGELFF.

The rearrangement uses TRBV9 and TRBJ2-3; D possibly corresponds to TRBD1 (6 bases). CDR3 size: 14 residues. With 5 bases removed from V and 1 base from J, the gap between germline ends came to 11 bases. The germline CDR1 and CDR2 sequences are SGDLS and YYNGEE. CDR3 bases: TGTGCCAGCAGACGGACAGACGGCACAGATACGCAGTATTTT. Translated, it gives CASRRTDGTDTQYF.

J is TRBJ2-7 and V is TRBV5-5, with a weak D call TRBD2 (5 bases). Deletions cut 0 bases from V and 4 bases from J, with 14 bases between. The germline gives CDR1 SGHKS, CDR2 YYEKEE (reference sequence). The CDR3 runs to 15 residues. The CDR3 bases are TGTGCCAGCAGCTTGGAGGTGGGGAGTGGGTACGAGCAGTACTTC. This sequence encodes CASSLEVGSGYEQYF.

This chain connects TRBV6-5 to TRBJ2-7; 8 bases agree with TRBD1. V was pared by 6 bases and J by 2 bases, with 9 bases of the junction left unmatched. The V gene's germline CDR1 is MNHEY and CDR2 SVGAGI. This CDR3 has 15 amino acids. The CDR3 bases are TGTGCCAGCAGAAAGGACAGGGCTACCCCCTACGAGCAGTACTTC. Translated: CASRKDRATPYEQYF.

This clone was detected a few times. Other nucleotide sequences from this sample produce the same CDR3. Here the CDR3 reads CAWSVGGSNQPQHF. The CDR3 DNA reads TGTGCCTGGAGTGTCGGGGGGAGCAATCAGCCCCAGCATTTT. The chain uses TRBV30 and TRBJ1-5, with TRBD1 as a possible D gene (5 bases). V lost 0 bases and J 1 base, leaving 7 bases between the germline ends. CDR1 is GTSNPN and CDR2 is SVGIG in the germline V gene (reference sequence). The CDR3 has 14 amino acids.

This clone was picked up one time. V is TRBV29-1 and J is TRBJ2-5; TRBD1 is a possible D gene (6 bases). Germline V gene data show CDR1 as SQVTM and CDR2 as ANQGSEA. This CDR3 has 13 residues. Trimming stripped 7 bases from V and 4 bases from J, with 16 bases between. DNA for the CDR3: TGCAGCGCCAGTGGCACAGGGACAGAGACCCAGTACTTC. Amino acid sequence: CSASGTGTETQYF.

This chain connects TRBV7-2 to TRBJ2-7; a possible D gene is TRBD2 (6 bases). V lost 4 bases, J lost 5 bases, and 12 bases lay in between. This CDR3 has 13 amino acids. The V gene's germline CDR1 is SGHTA and CDR2 FQGNSA. As DNA, the CDR3 is TGTGCCAGCAGCTCCATTCCGGGGGACGAGCAGTACTTC. Translated: CASSSIPGDEQYF.

The CDR3 DNA sequence: TGTGCCAGCAGCTTTCTAACAGGGGCGCCTGGCTACACCTTC. It is translated as CASSFLTGAPGYTF. The chain uses TRBV5-5 and TRBJ1-2, with 7 bases that match TRBD1. Trimming cost V 2 bases and J 7 bases; bases outside gene matches: 8. This CDR3 comprises 14 residues. Per the germline V gene, CDR1 is SGHKS and CDR2 is YYEKEE (reference sequence).